This TCR beta chain originates from a study of identical twins. MiXCR, applied by TCRdb to the 5' RACE reads, yields one record per CDR3 protein. Here the sample spans a few hundred thousand distinct CDR3 sequences, about 9% being singletons. In regard to this clonotype: Germline is not matched at one junction end, which may reflect a read error.

CDR1 and CDR2 from the germline V gene are LNHDA and SQIVND (reference sequence). The CDR3 covers 18 residues. The clonotype comes from a woman aged 50 to 60 in good health. The specimen sequenced was naive T cells sorted from blood. The V and J genes are TRBV19 and TRBJ2-1; possibly TRBD2 for D (6 bases). The CDR3 spells CASSIGEKDYSSYNGQFF. The DNA of the CDR3 is TGTGCCAGTAGTATAGGGGAGAAGGACTACAGCTCCTACAATGGGCAGTTCTTC.